The sequence of this T cell receptor (beta chain) was determined in a study of blood T cells in healthy people across ages. This clonotype was detected only a few times. Primed by a sample-barcoded 5' primer and a J-beta primer mix, a second PCR proceeded for 7 to 11 cycles. TCRdb reprocessed the 5' RACE reads via MiXCR and lists one record per CDR3 protein. Of about a million distinct CDR3 sequences in the sample, about 48% were seen once. The source material was blood. This receptor was taken from a man aged 25-45 years in good health.

CDR3 sequence reads: CASSLKEWQKETQYF. The CDR3 DNA reads TGTGCCAGCAGCTTAAAGGAGTGGCAGAAAGAGACCCAGTACTTC. V usage is TRBV7-2 and J usage is TRBJ2-5; D is unclear. There are 15 residues in the CDR3. Per the germline V gene, CDR1 is SGHTA and CDR2 is FQGNSA. V was cut by 2 bases and J by 3 bases, with 13 bases left in between.